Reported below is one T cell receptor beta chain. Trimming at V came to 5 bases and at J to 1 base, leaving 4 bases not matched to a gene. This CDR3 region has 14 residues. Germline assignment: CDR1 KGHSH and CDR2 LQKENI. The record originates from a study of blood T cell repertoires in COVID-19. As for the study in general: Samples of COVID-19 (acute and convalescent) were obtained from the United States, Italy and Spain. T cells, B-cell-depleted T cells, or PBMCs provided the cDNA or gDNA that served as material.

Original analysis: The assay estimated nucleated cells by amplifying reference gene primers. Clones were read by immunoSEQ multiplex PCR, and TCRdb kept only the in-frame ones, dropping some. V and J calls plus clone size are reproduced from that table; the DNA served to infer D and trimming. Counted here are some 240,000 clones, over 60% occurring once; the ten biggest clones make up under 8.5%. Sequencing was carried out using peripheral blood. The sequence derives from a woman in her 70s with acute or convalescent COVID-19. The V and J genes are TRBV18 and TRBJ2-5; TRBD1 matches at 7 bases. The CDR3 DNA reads TGTGCCAGCTCAGCGAACAGGGGCCAAGAGACCCAGTACTTC. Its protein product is CASSANRGQETQYF.